The following is a T cell receptor beta chain sequence with its context. Antigen unknown. This sample was taken from a study of shared clonotypes between healthy human individuals. The CDR3 runs to 15 residues. Germline CDR1 is SGHNT and CDR2 is YYREEE (reference sequence). V was cut by 0 bases and J by 7 bases, with 14 bases left in between. Study outcomes and limitations: Sampling included only blood; tissue repertoires likely differ. Donor scarcity curtailed the genetic and exposure-history diversity represented herein.

Measured with immunoSEQ multiplex PCR; TCRdb has only the in-frame clones, and not every one. The sample carries about 2 million clones, 95% recorded once. Input material: naive CD4+ T cells sorted from blood. Sample subset: CD45RA+ positively selected. This sequence joins TRBV5-4 and TRBJ1-5, with D perhaps matching TRBD1 (5 bases). The receptor's source is a man younger than 35 in good health. The CDR3 DNA follows: TGTGCCAGCAGCTTGGACGGGGCAAACGGGCAGCCCCAGCATTTT. Encoded protein: CASSLDGANGQPQHF.